The next 23 T cell receptor beta chains were all read from a single sample in a study of blood T cell repertoires in COVID-19. Assay used: immunoSEQ multiplex PCR; TCRdb lists only in-frame clones, some missing. Of about 200,000 clones listed, 75% to 90% are singletons. Sequenced: peripheral blood. These receptors came from a man aged 60-69 years who had recovered from COVID-19.

The rearrangement links TRBV11-2 to TRBJ1-1; D possibly corresponds to TRBD1 (5 bases). The CDR3 spans 14 residues. The germline V and J ends were trimmed by 0 bases and 3 bases, with 8 bases remaining between them. Germline CDR1 and CDR2: SGHAT and FQNNGV. CDR3 residues: CASSLDRGYTEAFF. CDR3 nucleotides: TGTGCCAGCAGCTTAGATCGGGGGTACACTGAAGCTTTCTTT.

A few counts support this clone. V and J are TRBV28 and TRBJ1-2; possibly TRBD1 for D (5 bases). Trimming removed 5 bases from V and 4 bases from J, with 8 bases in between. The germline gives CDR1 MDHEN, CDR2 SYDVKM. The CDR3 runs to 12 residues. The CDR3 protein is CASSPRGYGYTF. The CDR3 region has the DNA TGTGCCAGCAGTCCAAGGGGCTATGGCTACACCTTC.

This chain joins TRBV19 and TRBJ2-1; the D gene is possibly TRBD2 (6 bases). The CDR3 sequence is 12 residues long. Deletions cut 5 bases from V and 9 bases from J, with 11 bases between. CDR1 LNHDA and CDR2 SQIVND come from the germline V gene (reference sequence). The CDR3 DNA reads TGTGCCAGTAGTCCCGGGGGATTTGAGCAGTTCTTC. Its protein is CASSPGGFEQFF.

This clone was recorded once. The chain has TRBV19 and TRBJ1-5; 7 positions agree with TRBD1. Germline CDR1 LNHDA, CDR2 SQIVND (reference sequence). The CDR3 totals 14 residues. The V gene end was trimmed by 7 bases and the J gene end by 4 bases; junction bases not matched to a gene: 7. CDR3 in DNA: TGTGCCAGTAACCCGGGACAGCCGAATCAGCCCCAGCATTTT. Its protein product is CASNPGQPNQPQHF. The full variable domain, with the rest looked up from reference TRBV19 and TRBJ1-5, is DGGITQSPKYLFRKEGQNVTLSCEQNLNHDAMYWYRQDPGQGLRLIYYSQIVNDFQKGDIAEGYSVSREKKESFPLTVTSAQKNPTAFYLCASNPGQPNQPQHFGDGTRLSIL.

The chain couples TRBV6-5 to TRBJ2-7; TRBD2 agrees at 7 bases. The CDR3 has 12 residues. Trimming cost V 6 bases and J 8 bases; bases outside gene matches: 7. Germline values: CDR1 MNHEY, CDR2 SVGAGI. The DNA for the CDR3 is TGTGCCAGCAGCTCCGACGGGAGGAAGCAGTACTTC. Encoded protein: CASSSDGRKQYF.

This chain links TRBV19 with TRBJ1-5, with D hard to call. Trimming took 5 bases from V and 6 from J, leaving 5 bases between them. Per the germline V gene, CDR1 is LNHDA and CDR2 is SQIVND (reference sequence). CDR3 length equals 11 residues. The CDR3 coding sequence is TGTGCCAGTAGTCGGGGTCAGCCCCAGCATTTT. Protein product: CASSRGQPQHF.

The chain links TRBV9 to TRBJ2-3, with 8 bases fitting TRBD2. This CDR3 has 16 residues. V was pared by 1 base and J by 5 bases, with 9 bases of the junction left unmatched. CDR1 and CDR2 from the germline V gene are SGDLS and YYNGEE. CDR3 bases: TGTGCCAGCAGCGTAACTGGGGCGGGAGGCGGAGATACGCAGTATTTT. Translation gives CASSVTGAGGGDTQYF.

J is TRBJ2-1 and V is TRBV21-1; TRBD2 reflects the table's D call only, with no check against the DNA. TRBV21-1 is annotated as a pseudogene. The CDR3 covers 22 residues. The CDR3 bases are TGTGCCAGCAGCAAATTCCTTCCCCCGGGACTAGCGGGGGGGAGCTCCTACAATGAGCAGTTCTTC. Residues: CASSKFLPPGLAGGSSYNEQFF.

The J gene is TRBJ2-7, the V gene TRBV5-4; tentatively, D is TRBD1 (5 bases). The germline V gene has CDR1 SGHNT and CDR2 YYREEE (reference sequence). The CDR3 runs 16 residues. Trimming left V 3 bases short and J 2 bases short, with 18 bases between. The CDR3 reads CASSSFVTGDTYEQYF. The DNA of the CDR3 is TGTGCCAGCAGCTCGTTTGTAACAGGTGACACCTACGAGCAGTACTTC. The variable domain in full, completed from reference TRBV5-4 and TRBJ2-7, reads ETGVTQSPTHLIKTRGQQVTLRCSSQSGHNTVSWYQQALGQGPQFIFQYYREEENGRGNFPPRFSGLQFPNYSSELNVNALELDDSALYLCASSSFVTGDTYEQYFGPGTRLTVT.

This clone showed up just a few times. The chain carries TRBV19 and TRBJ2-2; D perhaps matches TRBD1 (5 bases). Per germline, CDR1 LNHDA and CDR2 SQIVND (reference sequence). The CDR3 spans 14 residues. Trimming left V 4 bases short and J 4 bases short, with 10 bases between. This CDR3 reads CASSTQGFTGELFF. As DNA, the CDR3 is TGTGCCAGTAGTACCCAGGGATTCACCGGGGAGCTGTTTTTT.

The chain employs TRBV4-1 and TRBJ1-3; D is unresolved. The CDR3 totals 16 residues. Germline assignment: CDR1 MGHRA and CDR2 YSYEKL. Trimming removed 7 bases from V and 2 bases from J, with 18 bases in between. The CDR3 DNA reads as TGCGCCAGCACTCCCAAAGCGGCCGGGGCTGGAAACACCATATATTTT. As protein: CASTPKAAGAGNTIYF.

The J gene is TRBJ1-1, the V gene TRBV10-3, with no clear D. This CDR3 spans 16 amino acids. Trimming removed 5 bases from V and 4 bases from J, with 20 bases in between. CDR1 is ENHRY and CDR2 is SYGVKD in the germline V gene. CDR3 sequence: CAISPTPLHGSTEAFF. CDR3 sequence (DNA): TGTGCCATCAGTCCTACCCCTCTACACGGGAGCACTGAAGCTTTCTTT.

The chain links TRBV7-3 to TRBJ2-3, with TRBD1 matching 10 bases. CDR3 length: 14 amino acids. The J segment lost 5 bases and the V segment lost 4 bases, leaving 3 bases of the junction unmatched. Germline V lookup: CDR1 SGHTA, CDR2 FQGTGA. The DNA for the CDR3 is TGTGCCAGCAGCTCGACAGGGGGCCAAGATACGCAGTATTTT. Translated: CASSSTGGQDTQYF.

This clone appeared a single time. The chain carries TRBV4-1 and TRBJ2-5; TRBD2 aligns across 9 bases. This CDR3 has 15 residues. The V gene end was trimmed by 0 bases and the J gene end by 5 bases; junction bases not matched to a gene: 4. Germline CDR1 and CDR2: MGHRA and YSYEKL. The CDR3 DNA is TGCGCCAGCAGCCAAGACGGCGGGAGGGGGGAGACCCAGTACTTC. Translated, it gives CASSQDGGRGETQYF.

The rearrangement joins TRBV4-1 to TRBJ1-5, with 7 bases fitting TRBD1. In germline, CDR1 is MGHRA, CDR2 YSYEKL. The V gene end was trimmed by 5 bases and the J gene end by 2 bases; junction bases not matched to a gene: 3. CDR3 length: 14 residues. The CDR3 DNA reads as TGCGCCAGCAGCTGGGACAGAGGCAATCAGCCCCAGCATTTT. This gives the protein CASSWDRGNQPQHF.

The J gene is TRBJ1-1, the V gene TRBV11-1; 9 bases are a match to TRBD1. Germline-derived CDR1 and CDR2 are SGHAT and FQDESV (reference sequence). The CDR3 covers 13 residues. V shed 8 bases, J shed 4 bases, and the junction held 5 bases outside the gene matches. This CDR3 reads CASRETGGTEAFF. CDR3 DNA sequence: TGTGCCAGCCGGGAGACAGGGGGCACTGAAGCTTTCTTT.

The chain employs TRBV6-5 and TRBJ1-5; 7 positions agree with TRBD1. The germline V gene encodes CDR1 MNHEY and CDR2 SVGAGI. This CDR3 has 15 residues. J gave up 0 bases and V 5 bases, and 4 bases lay outside the gene matches. In nucleotides, the CDR3 is TGTGCCAGCAGTACTACAGGGGATAGCAATCAGCCCCAGCATTTT. It codes for CASSTTGDSNQPQHF.

The V gene is TRBV19, the J gene TRBJ1-2; D uncertain. In germline, CDR1 is LNHDA, CDR2 SQIVND (reference sequence). V was clipped by 9 bases and J by 2 bases, with 19 bases between them. The CDR3 extends over 15 amino acids. The DNA for the CDR3 is TGTGCCAGCTCCCCAACCCATCGACTAAACTATGGCTACACCTTC. It specifies CASSPTHRLNYGYTF.

This chain connects TRBV6-5 to TRBJ1-5, with D hard to call. Trimming took off 2 bases at V and 5 bases at J, with 7 bases between the two ends. Per germline, CDR1 MNHEY and CDR2 SVGAGI. The CDR3 is 13 residues long. The CDR3 here is CASSYTGYQPQHF. In nucleotides, the CDR3 is TGTGCCAGCAGTTACACGGGTTATCAGCCCCAGCATTTT.

V is TRBV6-5 and J is TRBJ1-4, with TRBD1 identical over 7 bases. The CDR3 has 14 amino acids. The ends lost 2 bases at V and 11 bases at J; junction bases unmatched: 8. Per the germline V gene, CDR1 is MNHEY and CDR2 is SVGAGI. CDR3 loop: CASSYTDRAGKLFF. The CDR3 region has the DNA TGTGCCAGCAGTTACACCGACAGGGCTGGGAAACTGTTTTTT.

This clone was seen once. The chain recombines TRBV6-5 with TRBJ1-1; D possibly corresponds to TRBD1 (6 bases). The CDR3 sequence is 14 residues long. The germline gives CDR1 MNHEY, CDR2 SVGAGI. Deletions cut 2 bases from V and 3 bases from J, with 10 bases between. This CDR3 reads CASSYRTEYTEAFF. CDR3 coding DNA: TGTGCCAGCAGTTACCGGACAGAATACACTGAAGCTTTCTTT.

The chain couples TRBV19 to TRBJ2-7; the D gene is possibly TRBD2 (6 bases). CDR1 and CDR2 (germline): LNHDA, SQIVND (reference sequence). V was shortened by 5 bases and J by 2 bases, with 13 bases between the two germline ends. The CDR3 totals 14 residues. As DNA, the CDR3 is TGTGCCAGTAGTCCCCAGGAGGGAGCCTACGAGCAGTACTTC. Translating it yields CASSPQEGAYEQYF.

The chain employs TRBV11-3 and TRBJ2-7; the D gene is possibly TRBD2 (5 bases). The CDR3 covers 14 residues. The germline V gene has CDR1 SGHNT and CDR2 YENEEA. The ends were cut back, 5 bases at V and 6 bases at J, with 17 bases in the middle. The CDR3 spells CASSQGGSVGEQYF. The CDR3 bases are TGTGCCAGCAGCCAAGGAGGTTCAGTCGGCGAGCAGTACTTC.